This T cell receptor beta chain was captured by sequencing in a study of blood T cell repertoires in COVID-19. Study information: Spain, Italy and the United States supplied samples that represented acute and convalescent COVID-19. T cells, B-cell-depleted T cells, or PBMCs provided the cDNA or gDNA that served as material.

V was clipped by 1 base and J by 2 bases, with 12 bases between them. The CDR3 runs to 15 residues. Germline assignment: CDR1 SGHTA and CDR2 FQGNSA. Using immunoSEQ multiplex PCR, the repertoire was profiled, and TCRdb retains in-frame clones only, with some absent. The table includes approximately 200,000 clones, roughly nine tenths detected once. Cohort assignment relied on participant-reported clinical history. Two negative PCRs, clearance, or symptom resolution were required of recovered Cohort 3 donors. This rearrangement joins TRBV7-2 to TRBJ2-7, with D maybe TRBD1 (6 bases). This TCR came from a woman under 40 who had recovered from COVID-19. Sequencing used PBMCs or T cells enriched from blood (not recorded which). The CDR3 protein is CASSLGQGQTYEQYF. CDR3 nucleotide sequence: TGTGCCAGCAGCTTAGGACAAGGACAGACCTACGAGCAGTACTTC.